This entry features one TCR beta chain sequence. This clone was counted a few times. It lacks a known antigen. Base qualities are not provided; no much larger clone lies one nucleotide away. In total, roughly 670 healthy bone marrow donors made up the cohort. At the time of sampling, every cohort member was nominally healthy, though immune exposures that went unrecorded were likely present. Of the approximately 670 cohort members, 289 had a positive CMV serostatus and 350 to 450 had a negative one, while no CMV serostatus was recorded for the donor. A peripheral blood sample was provided by each donor, and peripheral blood mononuclear cells were used for TCR beta sequencing. The Qiagen DNeasy Blood Extraction Kit was used to extract genomic DNA from the blood cell samples. The library was obtained by the immunoSEQ multiplex PCR assay. For the multiplex PCR, a mixture combining 60 forward primers for TCR Vbeta segments and 13 reverse primers for TCR Jbeta segments was used. The CDR3 region of rearranged TCR beta genes was amplified from genomic DNA by a multiplex PCR assay. Amplified TCR beta libraries were sequenced as 87-base-pair reads on the Illumina HiSeq System. The source study handled its data this way. A later analysis tallied 75 million to 95 million unique TCR beta chains across the 640 or so repertoires, and approximately 12 million of those chains were shared by two or more donors. To remove PCR and sequencing errors, raw reads were error-corrected and collapsed into unique sequences using a nearest-neighbor algorithm that merged closely related sequences. CDR3 sequences were aligned to IMGT reference sequences to assign V, D and J gene segments. For a sequence to be retained, at least a six-nucleotide match to both a V gene segment and a J gene segment was required. A rearrangement was called productive if the CDR3 had no stop codons and remained in frame with V and J, and every other rearrangement was called non-productive. Following IMGT convention, CDR3 was defined as the stretch from the second conserved V-encoded cysteine to the conserved J-encoded phenylalanine. The earlier analysis of approximately 500 of the donors excluded sequences that lacked an unambiguous match to a single V gene segment. In an earlier analysis of some 590 of the donors, a V segment was called functional when productive rearrangements were above 56.7%, and segregating when the standard deviation between donors exceeded 5%. A statistical classification framework was built for diagnosing cytomegalovirus status from the catalog of TCR beta chain sequences. A later analysis assigned V and J genes by comparing TCR nucleotide sequences with IMGT/GENE-DB human TR gene sequences. In a later analysis, CDR3 sequences and most-parsimonious VDJ recombination scenarios were assigned using the TCRdist pipeline. A later analysis defined each TCR beta chain by its CDR3 amino acid sequence plus V-gene family, and excluded reads lacking a unique V-gene family. To address suspected cross-contamination and a sequencing artifact, a later analysis removed approximately 590 highly shared, low-generation-probability nucleotide sequences. A later analysis calculated a clonal expansion index for each public chain from normalized within-repertoire ranks of inferred template counts. A later analysis computed generation probabilities with a VDJ recombination model fitted to out-of-frame rearrangements, and checked the results against IGoR. In a later analysis, TCR-TCR, TCR-HLA and TCR-CMV co-occurrence was scored with hypergeometric tests, and a repertoire-size bias correction was applied to TCR pairs. To estimate false discovery rates, a later analysis permuted the HLA or CMV assignments 20 times. In a later analysis, co-occurring TCRs were grouped using DBSCAN, with TCRdist sequence similarity added in when clustering inside HLA-allele-positive subsets. For co-occurrence clustering, repertoires with fewer than 30,000 or more than 120,000 public chains were excluded, along with a handful of repertoires with anomalous nucleotide sharing. Drawn from immuneACCESS, this table holds only the in-frame rearrangements with V and J called that TCRdb kept. Clones are partly lost; checked studies trace under half to an unresolved V gene and leave the rest unexplained. For V, J and clone size, that table is used; D and trimming come from the DNA. Across this sample there are tens of thousands of clones, with 83% seen only once. The ten largest clonotypes hold 1.6% of the sample.

This sample was taken from a study of cytomegalovirus exposure and HLA in healthy donors (dated by TCRdb to 2017 to 2019). Background on the whole study: An earlier analysis of several hundred of the donors reported 276 Gb of sequence data and 95 million to 120 million unique TCR beta sequences obtained from around 190 million T cells. Roughly 300 gigabases of sequencing data and approximately 93 million unique TCR sequences were included in an early release covering about 700 HLA-typed donors. Among the approximately 400 genotyped donors, around 81% belonged to the genetic ancestry cluster associated with self-reported Caucasian donors. The study was designed to test whether signatures of past pathogen exposure could be identified by cataloging public T cell receptors. The study used immunosequencing to profile the T cell repertoires of several hundred subjects and linked those repertoires to cytomegalovirus serostatus. In addition to the first cohort of 666 subjects, a separate validation cohort of under 150 different subjects was used. High-throughput TCR immunosequencing, statistical association of individual TCRs with disease status, and machine learning were combined to predict cytomegalovirus infection status. A later analysis re-analyzed previously published TCR beta repertoires from hundreds of donors and added high-resolution HLA genotyping to study TCR occurrence patterns. Rather than using new phenotypic data, the later analysis identified candidate immune exposures from TCR beta sequences and from how often those sequences occurred across donors. An earlier analysis of more than 450 of the donors used high-throughput TCR beta sequencing to judge whether each TCR beta V gene segment behaved as functional or pseudogenic. Donor age, sex, ethnicity and CMV serostatus were collected together with the repertoire data. A later genetic analysis used genome-wide SNP genotypes for about three fifths of the 666 donors, treating that subset as a discovery cohort. Every repertoire in the discovery cohort had been generated on one and the same sequencing platform. Both class I and class II loci were covered by HLA typing, at four-digit resolution. Typing coverage varied by locus: about 620-630 donors for A, B, C, DRB1 and DQB1; approximately 500 for DQA1; over 600 for DPA1; around 450 for DPB1. Roughly five DR-DQ haplotypes were treated as single units for association and clustering because of strong linkage in the cohort. Across about 380 genotyped donors of the cohort, an average of about 240,000 unique TCR beta nucleotide sequences per donor were sequenced, and about a sixth of those sequences were non-productive. The research as a whole found: Only TCR beta chains were sequenced in this cohort, and the absence of alpha or paired-chain data limited detectable features. A further reported finding was that TCR beta sequences accurately predicted the HLA-A and HLA-B alleles for most subjects in the first cohort. Linkage disequilibrium might explain the correlated functional status among segregating V segments, but an unknown experimental factor could not be excluded. Three of the identified cytomegalovirus-associated TCR beta chains were confirmed in vitro to be specific for cytomegalovirus antigens. Most CMV-associated TCR beta chains appeared to be HLA-restricted in a later analysis, and the HLA associations seemed to be driven largely by CMV exposure. Cytomegalovirus status was reported to be diagnosed by the classifier with high specificity and sensitivity in both the original and validation cohorts. The earlier analysis of some 560 of the donors excluded roughly 16 rarely observed V segments, including chromosome 9 orphons, because counts were too low. According to a later analysis, TCR association rates differed among HLA loci, with DRB1 alleles showing the most associated TCRs and HLA-C alleles showing the fewest. Sequencing depth was assumed to be roughly uniform across donors in the presence/absence analyses, though that assumption may not hold. Several of the top co-occurrence clusters appeared to be linked to parvovirus B19, influenza, CMV and Epstein-Barr virus, according to a later analysis. In an earlier analysis of roughly 560 of the donors, most TCR beta V segments were observed in productive rearrangements about 87% or about 30% of the time, broadly matching IMGT annotations. A total of fewer than 200 TCR beta chains were listed by the study as associated with cytomegalovirus. A cluster of highly shared sequence variants was judged likely to be a technical artifact of the sequencing pipeline. It was suggested by the authors that the approach could potentially be generalized to other disease states and immunological phenotypes. Some IMGT-functional V segments, including TRBV6-2 and TRBV6-3, could not be told apart with the 87-base-pair reads, so those segments were excluded. In a later analysis, HLA-associated TCR beta chains were found to be more clonally expanded and to have lower generation probabilities than equally common non-associated chains. CMV serostatus was the only immune exposure information available for the cohort. In a later analysis, around 17,000 TCR beta sequences were associated with specific HLA alleles at a false discovery rate of 0.05. Because some donors lacked HLA typing at each locus, the association tests relied only on the typed subset. Assigning TCR associations to individual alleles was difficult when HLA alleles, especially DR and DQ, strongly co-occurred. In a later genetic analysis, a missense DCLRE1C variant was associated with V-gene and J-gene trimming of TCR beta chains, and the association was replicated in an independent cohort. While some public TCRs were present in many individuals, most TCR sequences turned up only very rarely across donors. A later genetic analysis reported fewer N-insertions in productive TCRs among donors in an Asian-associated ancestry cluster than the roughly 620-donor mean.

The cysteine opens and the phenylalanine closes a CDR3 of 14 amino acids. Only the CDR3 portion is preserved as DNA: 42 bases, with reading frame beginning at the first base. The junction shows trimming of 0 bases on V and 4 bases on J, plus 9 bases between the germline ends. Based on the germline V gene, the CDR1 and CDR2 sequences are MGHRA and YSYEKL. The source is a human donor in good health. The chain couples TRBV4-1 to TRBJ1-2; the best D guess is TRBD1, with 5 bases matching. Material for sequencing was PBMCs. The DNA sequence reads TGCGCCAGCAGCCAAGAATGGGGCTTCTATGGCTACACCTTC. Its protein product is CASSQEWGFYGYTF.